Reported below is one T cell receptor (beta chain). Its antigen is as yet unknown. Using a J-beta primer mix together with a sample-barcoded 5' primer, a second PCR was run for roughly 6 to 12 cycles. The authors tagged each cDNA molecule using a template-switch adaptor with 12 random nucleotides. TCRdb independently ran MiXCR on the 5' RACE reads; one entry per CDR3 protein. The sample contains over 700,000 distinct CDR3 sequences, roughly 25% of which appear only once. This sample stems from a study of blood T cells in healthy people across ages. Study results and caveats: Age advanced and TCR beta diversity per million T cells fell, roughly linearly.

The CDR3 extends over 18 amino acids. This sample was shared with a second study, whose subject was T cells of mothers and their children. That source adds: Researchers found no T cell clones that were persistent and microchimeric.

This sequence was found in a boy between 10 and 17 years old in good health. The J gene is TRBJ1-4, the V gene TRBV21-1. TRBV21-1 is reported as a pseudogene. The source material was blood. CDR3 residues: CASSSGGNHTATNEKLFF. In nucleotides, the CDR3 is TGTGCCAGCAGCAGCGGGGGGAACCATACAGCAACTAATGAAAAACTGTTTTTT.